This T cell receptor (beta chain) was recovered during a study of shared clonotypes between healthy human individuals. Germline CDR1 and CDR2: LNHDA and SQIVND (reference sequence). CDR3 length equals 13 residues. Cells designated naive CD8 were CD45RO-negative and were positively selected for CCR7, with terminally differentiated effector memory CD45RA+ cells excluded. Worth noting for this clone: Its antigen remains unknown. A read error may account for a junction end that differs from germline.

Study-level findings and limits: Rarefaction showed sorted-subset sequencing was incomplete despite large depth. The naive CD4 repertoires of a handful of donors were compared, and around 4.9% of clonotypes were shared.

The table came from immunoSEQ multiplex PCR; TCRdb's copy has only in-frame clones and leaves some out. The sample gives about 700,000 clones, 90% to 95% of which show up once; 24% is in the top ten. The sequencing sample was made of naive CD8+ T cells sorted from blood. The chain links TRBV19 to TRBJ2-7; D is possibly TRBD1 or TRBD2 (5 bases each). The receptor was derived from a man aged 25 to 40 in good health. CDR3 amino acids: CASGARLSYEQYF. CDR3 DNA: TGCGCTTCCGGGGCCCGCCTCTCCTACGAGCAGTACTTC.